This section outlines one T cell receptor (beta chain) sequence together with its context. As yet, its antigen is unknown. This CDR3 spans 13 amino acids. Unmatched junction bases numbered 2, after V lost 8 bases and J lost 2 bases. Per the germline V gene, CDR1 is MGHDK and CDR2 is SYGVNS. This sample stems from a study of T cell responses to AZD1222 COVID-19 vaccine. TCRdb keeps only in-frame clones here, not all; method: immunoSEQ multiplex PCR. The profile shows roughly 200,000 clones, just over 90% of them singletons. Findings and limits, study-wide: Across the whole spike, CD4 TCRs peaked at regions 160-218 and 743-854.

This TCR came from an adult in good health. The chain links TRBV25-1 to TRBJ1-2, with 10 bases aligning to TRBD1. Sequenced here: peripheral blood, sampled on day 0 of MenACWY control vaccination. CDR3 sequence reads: CASRTGGNYGYTF. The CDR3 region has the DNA TGTGCCAGCCGGACAGGGGGGAACTATGGCTACACCTTC.